This TCR beta chain appears in the sequencing data of a study of low-dose radiotherapy and immunotherapy resistance in tumors. In the study overall: Members of Cohort 1 were treated with 0.5 Gy per fraction every 2 weeks. The prescribed total PTV dose was 6.5 Gy.

In this sample, this clonotype turned up a few times. Sample time point: after trial treatment. The sample's treatment: LDRT plus nivolumab, ipilimumab, low-dose cyclophosphamide and aspirin (RACIN trial). Donors, who were enrolled in a single-arm phase I dose-escalation trial, received nivolumab, ipilimumab, aspirin, low-dose cyclophosphamide and low-dose radiotherapy. The CDR3 spans 14 residues. Per germline, CDR1 SGHVS and CDR2 FNYEAQ. With 1 base removed from V and 2 bases from J, the gap between germline ends came to 3 bases. Priming of first-strand cDNA relied on TRAV- and TRBV-specific primers (covering alpha and beta chains). TCR amplification involved 20 PCR cycles with a constant-region primer and V-primer adapter. A single record per CDR3 protein comes from TCRdb applying MiXCR to the reads. The sample lists some 94,000 distinct CDR3 sequences, 20% occurring once.

The chain uses TRBV7-6 and TRBJ2-6; D call uncertain. The receptor was isolated from a female donor with ovarian cancer. Sequenced here: PBMCs, sampled after low-dose radiotherapy plus immunotherapy. The CDR3 DNA follows: TGTGCCAGCAGCTTAGTTGCTGGGGCCAACGTCCTGACTTTC. Protein: CASSLVAGANVLTF.